The T cell receptor beta chain described here comes from a study of blood T cell repertoires in COVID-19. Original methodology: Amplification from reference gene primers served as the basis for estimated nucleated cell counts. Produced via immunoSEQ multiplex PCR; TCRdb's table is partial and in-frame only. V, J and clone size were drawn from that table, and D and trimming were deduced from the DNA. The sample shows approximately 110,000 clones, 85% to 90% of them seen only once. This CDR3 region has 13 residues. Unmatched junction bases numbered 7, after V lost 4 bases and J lost 9 bases. The germline gives CDR1 SGHDT, CDR2 YYEEEE.

The sequence was collected from a human donor in a cohort sampled during active COVID-19. Sequencing input: peripheral blood. The chain recombines TRBV5-6 with TRBJ1-2; 9 nucleotides line up with TRBD1. Written as DNA, the CDR3 is TGTGCCAGCAGCCAACTAGGGACAGGGCGCTACACCTTC. Encoded protein: CASSQLGTGRYTF.